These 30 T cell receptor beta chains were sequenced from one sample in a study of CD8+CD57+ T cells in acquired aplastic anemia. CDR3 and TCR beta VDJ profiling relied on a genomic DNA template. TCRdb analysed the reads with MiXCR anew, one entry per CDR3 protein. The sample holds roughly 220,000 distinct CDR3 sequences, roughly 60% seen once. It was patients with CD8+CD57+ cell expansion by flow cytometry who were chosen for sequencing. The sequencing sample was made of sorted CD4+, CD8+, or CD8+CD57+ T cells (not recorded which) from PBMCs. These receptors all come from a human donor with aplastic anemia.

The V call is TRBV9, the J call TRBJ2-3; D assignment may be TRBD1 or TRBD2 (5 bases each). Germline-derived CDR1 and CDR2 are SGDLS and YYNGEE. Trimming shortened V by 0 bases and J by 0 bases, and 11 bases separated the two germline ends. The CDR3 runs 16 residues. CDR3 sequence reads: CASSVGSGASTDTQYF. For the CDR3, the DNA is TGTGCCAGCAGCGTAGGATCCGGGGCTAGCACAGATACGCAGTATTTT.

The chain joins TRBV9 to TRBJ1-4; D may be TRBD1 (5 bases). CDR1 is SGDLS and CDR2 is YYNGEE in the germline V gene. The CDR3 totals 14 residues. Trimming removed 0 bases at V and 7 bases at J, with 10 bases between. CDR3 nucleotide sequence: TGTGCCAGCAGCGTAGGGGGCTTTCGTGAAAAACTGTTTTTT. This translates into CASSVGGFREKLFF.

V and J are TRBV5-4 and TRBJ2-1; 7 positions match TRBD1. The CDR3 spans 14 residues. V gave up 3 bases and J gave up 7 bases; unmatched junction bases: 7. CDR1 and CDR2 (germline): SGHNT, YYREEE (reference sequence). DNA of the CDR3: TGTGCCAGCAGCTACGCACAGGGGTGGAATGAGCAGTTCTTC. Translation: CASSYAQGWNEQFF. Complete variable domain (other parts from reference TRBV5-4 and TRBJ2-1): ETGVTQSPTHLIKTRGQQVTLRCSSQSGHNTVSWYQQALGQGPQFIFQYYREEENGRGNFPPRFSGLQFPNYSSELNVNALELDDSALYLCASSYAQGWNEQFFGPGTRLTVL.

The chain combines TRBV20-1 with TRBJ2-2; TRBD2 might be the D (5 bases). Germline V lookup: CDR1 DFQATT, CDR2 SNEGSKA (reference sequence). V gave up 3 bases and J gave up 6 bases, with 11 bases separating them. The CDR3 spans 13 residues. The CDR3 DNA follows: TGCAGTGCTAGTCGCTTCGGGGCCGGGGAGCTGTTTTTT. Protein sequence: CSASRFGAGELFF.

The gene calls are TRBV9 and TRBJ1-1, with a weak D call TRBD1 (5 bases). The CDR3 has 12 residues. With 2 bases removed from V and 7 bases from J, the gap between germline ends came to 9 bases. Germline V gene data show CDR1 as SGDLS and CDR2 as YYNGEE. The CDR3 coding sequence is TGTGCCAGCAGCGTGCGGGACGGTGAAGCTTTCTTT. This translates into CASSVRDGEAFF. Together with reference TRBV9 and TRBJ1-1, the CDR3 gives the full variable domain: DSGVTQTPKHLITATGQRVTLRCSPRSGDLSVYWYQQSLDQGLQFLIQYYNGEERAKGNILERFSAQQFPDLHSELNLSSLELGDSALYFCASSVRDGEAFFGQGTRLTVV.

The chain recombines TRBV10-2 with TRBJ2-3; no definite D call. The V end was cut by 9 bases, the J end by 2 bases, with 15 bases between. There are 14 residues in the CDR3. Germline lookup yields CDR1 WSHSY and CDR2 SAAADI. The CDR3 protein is CASIQPPDTDTQYF. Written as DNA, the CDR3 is TGCGCCAGTATCCAACCCCCGGACACAGATACGCAGTATTTT.

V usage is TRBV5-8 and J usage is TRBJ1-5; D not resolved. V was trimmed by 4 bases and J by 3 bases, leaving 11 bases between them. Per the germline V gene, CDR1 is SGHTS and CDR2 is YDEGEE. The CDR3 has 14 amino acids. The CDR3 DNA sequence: TGTGCCAGCAGCACCCGACGGGACAATCAGCCCCAGCATTTT. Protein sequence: CASSTRRDNQPQHF.

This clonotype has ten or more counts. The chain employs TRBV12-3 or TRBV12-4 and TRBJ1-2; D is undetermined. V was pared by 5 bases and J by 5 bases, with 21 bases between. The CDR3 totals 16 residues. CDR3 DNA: TGTGCCAGCAGTCCAGCCCGGGCAAAGCCTCCTTATGGCTACACCTTC. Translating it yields CASSPARAKPPYGYTF.

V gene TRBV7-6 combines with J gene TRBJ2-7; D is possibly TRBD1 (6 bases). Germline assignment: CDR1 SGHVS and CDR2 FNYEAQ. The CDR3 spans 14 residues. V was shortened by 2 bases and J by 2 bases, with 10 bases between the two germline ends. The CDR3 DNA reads TGTGCCAGCAGCTTAAATAAGGGGGCCTACGAGCAGTACTTC. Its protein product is CASSLNKGAYEQYF.

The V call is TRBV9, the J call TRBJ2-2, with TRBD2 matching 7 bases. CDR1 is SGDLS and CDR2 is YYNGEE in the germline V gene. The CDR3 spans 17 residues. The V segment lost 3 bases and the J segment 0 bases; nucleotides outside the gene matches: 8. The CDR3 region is CASSDSLGGSNTGELFF. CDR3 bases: TGTGCCAGCAGCGACTCCCTGGGGGGGTCGAACACCGGGGAGCTGTTTTTT.

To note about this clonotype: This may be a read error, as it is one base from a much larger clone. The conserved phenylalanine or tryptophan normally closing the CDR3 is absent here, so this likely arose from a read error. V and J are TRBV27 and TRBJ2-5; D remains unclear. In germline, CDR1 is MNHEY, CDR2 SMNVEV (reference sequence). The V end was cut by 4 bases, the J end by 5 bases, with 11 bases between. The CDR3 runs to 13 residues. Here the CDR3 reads CASSWFVGETQYL. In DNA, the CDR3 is TGTGCCAGCAGTTGGTTTGTCGGGGAGACCCAGTACCTC.

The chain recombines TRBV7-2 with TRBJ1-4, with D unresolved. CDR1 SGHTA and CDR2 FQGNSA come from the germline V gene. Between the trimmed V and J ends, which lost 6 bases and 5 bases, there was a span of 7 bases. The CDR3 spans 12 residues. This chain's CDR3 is CASRTRNEKLFF. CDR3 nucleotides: TGTGCCAGCAGGACAAGAAATGAAAAACTGTTTTTT.

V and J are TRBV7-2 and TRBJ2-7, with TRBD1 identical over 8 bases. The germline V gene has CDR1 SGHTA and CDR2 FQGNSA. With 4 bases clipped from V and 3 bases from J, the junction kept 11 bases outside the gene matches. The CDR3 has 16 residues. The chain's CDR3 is CASSSFNQGAFYEQYF. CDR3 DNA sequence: TGTGCCAGCAGCTCCTTCAATCAGGGGGCATTCTACGAGCAGTACTTC. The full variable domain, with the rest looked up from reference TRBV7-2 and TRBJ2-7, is GAGVSQSPSNKVTEKGKDVELRCDPISGHTALYWYRQSLGQGLEFLIYFQGNSAPDKSGLPSDRFSAERTGGSVSTLTIQRTQQEDSAVYLCASSSFNQGAFYEQYFGPGTRLTVT.

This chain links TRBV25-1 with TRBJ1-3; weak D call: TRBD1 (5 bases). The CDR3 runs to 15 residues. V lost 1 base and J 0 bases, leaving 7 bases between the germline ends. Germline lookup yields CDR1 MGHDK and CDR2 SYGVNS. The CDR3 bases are TGTGCCAGCAGTGAATGGGGGGTCTCTGGAAACACCATATATTTT. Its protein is CASSEWGVSGNTIYF.

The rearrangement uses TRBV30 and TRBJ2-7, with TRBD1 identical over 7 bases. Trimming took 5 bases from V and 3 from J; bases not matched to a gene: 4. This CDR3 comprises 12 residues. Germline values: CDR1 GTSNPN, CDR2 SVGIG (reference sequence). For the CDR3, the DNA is TGTGCCTGGGGGACAGTAAACTACGAGCAGTACTTC. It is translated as CAWGTVNYEQYF.

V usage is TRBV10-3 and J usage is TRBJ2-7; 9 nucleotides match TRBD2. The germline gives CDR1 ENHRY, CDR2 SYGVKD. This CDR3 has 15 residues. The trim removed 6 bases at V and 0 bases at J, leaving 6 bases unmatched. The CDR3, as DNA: TGTGCCATCAGGCCGTTTAGCGGGAGCTCCTACGAGCAGTACTTC. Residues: CAIRPFSGSSYEQYF.

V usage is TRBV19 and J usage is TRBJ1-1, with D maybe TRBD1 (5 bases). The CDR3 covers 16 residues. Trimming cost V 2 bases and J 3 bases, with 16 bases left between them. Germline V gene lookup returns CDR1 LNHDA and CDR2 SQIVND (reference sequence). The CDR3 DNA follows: TGTGCCAGTAGTATACCAGCTCCCGGGGGGGACACTGAAGCTTTCTTT. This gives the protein CASSIPAPGGDTEAFF.

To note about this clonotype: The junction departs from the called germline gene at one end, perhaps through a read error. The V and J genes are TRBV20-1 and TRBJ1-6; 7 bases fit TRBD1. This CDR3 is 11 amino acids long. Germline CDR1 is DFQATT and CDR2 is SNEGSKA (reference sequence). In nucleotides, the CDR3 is TGCAGTGCTTATCGGGACAGCGACCTCCGCTTT. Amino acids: CSAYRDSDLRF.

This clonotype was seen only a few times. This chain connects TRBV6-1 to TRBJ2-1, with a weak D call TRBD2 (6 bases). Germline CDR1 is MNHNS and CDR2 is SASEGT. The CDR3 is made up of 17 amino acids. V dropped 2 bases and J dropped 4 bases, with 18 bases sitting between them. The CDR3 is CASSEMGPGDYYNEQFF. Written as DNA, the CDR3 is TGTGCCAGCAGTGAAATGGGGCCGGGAGATTATTACAATGAGCAGTTCTTC.

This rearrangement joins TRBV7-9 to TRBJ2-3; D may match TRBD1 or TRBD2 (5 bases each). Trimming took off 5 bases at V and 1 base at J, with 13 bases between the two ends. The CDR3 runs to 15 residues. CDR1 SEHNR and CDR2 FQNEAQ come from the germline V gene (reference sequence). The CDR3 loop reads CASSVMQGGTDTQYF. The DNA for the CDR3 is TGTGCCAGCAGCGTCATGCAGGGAGGCACAGATACGCAGTATTTT.

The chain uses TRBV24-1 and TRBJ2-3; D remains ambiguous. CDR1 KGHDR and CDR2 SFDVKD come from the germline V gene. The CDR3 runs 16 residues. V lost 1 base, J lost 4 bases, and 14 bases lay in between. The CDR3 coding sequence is TGTGCCACCAGTGATTTTTCAGCAGGTCCGGCAGATACGCAGTATTTT. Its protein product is CATSDFSAGPADTQYF.

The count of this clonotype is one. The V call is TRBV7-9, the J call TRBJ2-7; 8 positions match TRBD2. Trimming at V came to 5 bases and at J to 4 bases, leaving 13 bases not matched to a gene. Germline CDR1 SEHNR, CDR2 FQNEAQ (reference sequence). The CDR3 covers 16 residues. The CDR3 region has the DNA TGTGCCAGCAGCCCGGAAGTGGGGACTAGTTTATACGAGCAGTACTTC. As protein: CASSPEVGTSLYEQYF.

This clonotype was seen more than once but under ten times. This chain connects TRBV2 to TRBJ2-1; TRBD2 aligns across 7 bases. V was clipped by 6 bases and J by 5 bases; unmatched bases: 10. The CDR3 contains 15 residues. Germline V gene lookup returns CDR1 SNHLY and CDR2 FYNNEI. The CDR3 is CASREASGIDNEQFF. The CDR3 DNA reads TGTGCCAGCAGAGAGGCGAGCGGGATCGACAATGAGCAGTTCTTC.

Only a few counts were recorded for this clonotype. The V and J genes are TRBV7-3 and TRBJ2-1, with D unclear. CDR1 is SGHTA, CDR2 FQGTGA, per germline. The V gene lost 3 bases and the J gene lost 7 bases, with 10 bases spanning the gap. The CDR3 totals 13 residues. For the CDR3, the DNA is TGTGCCAGCAGCTTGAGGAAGGGAAATGAGCAGTTCTTC. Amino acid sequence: CASSLRKGNEQFF.

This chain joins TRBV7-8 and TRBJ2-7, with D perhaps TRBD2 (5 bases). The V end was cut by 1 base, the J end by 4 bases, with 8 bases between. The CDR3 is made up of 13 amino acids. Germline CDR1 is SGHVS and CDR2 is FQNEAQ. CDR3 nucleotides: TGTGCCAGCAGCTTAGGGCTAGCATACGAGCAGTACTTC. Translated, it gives CASSLGLAYEQYF.

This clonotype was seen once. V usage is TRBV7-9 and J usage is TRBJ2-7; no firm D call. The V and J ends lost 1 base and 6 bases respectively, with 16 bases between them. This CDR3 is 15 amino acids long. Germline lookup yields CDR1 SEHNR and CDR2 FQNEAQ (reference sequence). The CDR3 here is CASSLVDLGETEQYF. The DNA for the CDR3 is TGTGCCAGCAGCTTAGTTGACTTGGGTGAGACCGAGCAGTACTTC.

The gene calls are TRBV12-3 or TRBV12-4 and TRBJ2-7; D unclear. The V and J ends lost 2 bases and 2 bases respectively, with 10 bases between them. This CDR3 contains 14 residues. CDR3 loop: CASSLIPKPYEQYF. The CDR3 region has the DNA TGTGCCAGCAGTTTAATACCGAAGCCCTACGAGCAGTACTTC.

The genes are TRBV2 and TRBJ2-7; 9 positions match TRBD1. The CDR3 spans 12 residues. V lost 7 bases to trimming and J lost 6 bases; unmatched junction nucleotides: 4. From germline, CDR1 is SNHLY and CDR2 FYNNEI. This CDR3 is CASKVDRGEQYF. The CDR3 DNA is TGTGCCAGCAAGGTGGACAGGGGCGAGCAGTACTTC.

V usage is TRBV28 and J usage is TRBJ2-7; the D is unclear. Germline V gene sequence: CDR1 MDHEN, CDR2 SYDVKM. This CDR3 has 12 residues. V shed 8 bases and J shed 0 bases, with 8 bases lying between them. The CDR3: CASGGNSYEQYF. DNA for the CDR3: TGTGCCAGCGGCGGCAACTCCTACGAGCAGTACTTC. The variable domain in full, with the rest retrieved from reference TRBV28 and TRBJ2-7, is DVKVTQSSRYLVKRTGEKVFLECVQDMDHENMFWYRQDPGLGLRLIYFSYDVKMKEKGDIPEGYSVSREKKERFSLILESASTNQTSMYLCASGGNSYEQYFGPGTRLTVT.

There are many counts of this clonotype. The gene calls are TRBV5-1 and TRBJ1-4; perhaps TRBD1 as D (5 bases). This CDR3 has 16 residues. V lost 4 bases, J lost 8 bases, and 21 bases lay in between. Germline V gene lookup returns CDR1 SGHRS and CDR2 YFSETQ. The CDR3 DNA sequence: TGCGCCAGCAGCGAACTTCGGGGCAGGAAGGACGAAAAACTGTTTTTT. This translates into CASSELRGRKDEKLFF.